This T cell receptor beta chain was sequenced in a study of regulatory T cells in long-lasting Graves disease. Study observations and caveats: TRBV28 was favored in persistent disease, as were TRBJ1-2 and TRBJ2-5. Patients with persistent Graves' had lower TCR diversity than newly diagnosed patients.

The V and J ends lost 6 bases and 2 bases, in that order; junction bases with no gene match: 6. The germline CDR1 and CDR2 sequences are LNHDA and SQIVND (reference sequence). CDR3 length equals 15 residues. For TCR beta, libraries came from iRepertoire HTBI primers and Arm-PCR of CDR3 regions. In TCRdb, the multiplex PCR reads were re-called with MiXCR into one record per CDR3 protein. The top ten clones hold under 55% of a sample with 650,000 to 700,000 distinct CDR3 sequences, about 30% of them seen once. The time point denotes: persistent/refractory GD, antithyroid drugs over 5 years with positive TRAb. The TCR library used RNA extracted from PBMCs. Concerning this clonotype: Its antigen is undetermined.

V and J are TRBV19 and TRBJ2-7; TRBD2 matches 11 bases. The sequence derives from a female donor with Graves disease. The sample here was peripheral blood mononuclear cells (PBMCs), taken when the disease was refractory, from a patient treated with antithyroid drugs. CDR3 amino acids: CASSASGRRTYEQYF. Here the CDR3 DNA reads TGTGCCAGTAGCGCTAGCGGGAGGAGAACCTACGAGCAGTACTTC. The variable domain in full, completed from reference TRBV19 and TRBJ2-7, reads DGGITQSPKYLFRKEGQNVTLSCEQNLNHDAMYWYRQDPGQGLRLIYYSQIVNDFQKGDIAEGYSVSREKKESFPLTVTSAQKNPTAFYLCASSASGRRTYEQYFGPGTRLTVT.